This TCR beta chain came from a study of shared T cell receptors in the human thymus. Assay used: immunoSEQ multiplex PCR; TCRdb lists only in-frame clones, some missing. The sample consists of over 450,000 clones, approximately 80% of them appearing once. The V gene end was trimmed by 6 bases and the J gene end by 3 bases; junction bases not matched to a gene: 14. The CDR3 spans 15 residues. The germline gives CDR1 SQVTM, CDR2 ANQGSEA. This sample was shared with a second study, whose subject was human thymus T cells. That study adds: Corrective cardiac operations yielded the resected thymus tissue. The authors found apparently biased V and J gene usage in thymic and blood repertoires. Overlap was high between thymic repertoires from unrelated individuals, as reported in related research.

The genes are TRBV29-1 and TRBJ2-7, with 7 bases that match TRBD2. The source material was thymocytes. This sequence originates from a boy in the first two years of life with a congenital heart defect. CDR3 protein: CSVPVGPGGGYEQYF. DNA for the CDR3: TGCAGCGTCCCTGTCGGGCCCGGCGGGGGCTACGAGCAGTACTTC.